These 9 T cell receptor beta chains originate from one sample sequenced in a study of cytotoxic CD8 clonotypes in ibrutinib-treated CLL. The protocol was immunoSEQ multiplex PCR, while the TCRdb copy is restricted to in-frame clones and leaves out a portion. Seen here are 300,000 to 400,000 clones, over 55% observed once, and the top ten hold about 6.7%. The sequences come from PBMCs, collected after 36 months of ibrutinib treatment. These receptors were obtained from a human donor with chronic lymphocytic leukemia.

The genes are TRBV5-5 and TRBJ1-4, with a possible D match to TRBD1 (6 bases). From germline, CDR1 is SGHKS and CDR2 YYEKEE (reference sequence). V was clipped by 6 bases and J by 8 bases, with 29 bases between them. The CDR3 length is 18 residues. CDR3 DNA: TGTGCCAGCAATAGGGGTTTTCGGGTTACAGGGCGTAGGGAAAAACTGTTTTTT. Amino acids: CASNRGFRVTGRREKLFF.

This sequence joins TRBV27 and TRBJ2-7; TRBD2 agrees at 16 bases. The V gene's germline CDR1 is MNHEY and CDR2 SMNVEV (reference sequence). The ends lost 10 bases at V and 1 base at J; junction bases unmatched: 13. The CDR3 sequence is 18 residues long. The chain's CDR3 is CAIPPGTSGGAGSYEQYF. DNA of the CDR3: TGTGCCATCCCACCGGGGACTAGCGGGGGGGCCGGGTCCTACGAGCAGTACTTC.

This chain links TRBV5-8 with TRBJ2-6; either TRBD1 or TRBD2 may fit D (5 bases each). The ends were cut back, 1 base at V and 2 bases at J, with 7 bases in the middle. This CDR3 region has 15 residues. Germline-derived CDR1 and CDR2 are SGHTS and YDEGEE. Here the CDR3 reads CASSLRDAGANVLTF. The DNA for the CDR3 is TGTGCCAGCAGCTTGCGGGACGCTGGGGCCAACGTCCTGACTTTC.

The chain employs TRBV18 and TRBJ1-3; D gene uncertain. The germline CDR1 and CDR2 sequences are KGHSH and LQKENI. Trimming pared 0 bases from V and 2 bases from J, leaving 2 bases between. The CDR3 is made up of 13 amino acids. The chain's CDR3 is CASSPPAGNTIYF. CDR3 sequence (DNA): TGTGCCAGCTCACCACCGGCTGGAAACACCATATATTTT.

The sample holds one count of this clone. The chain uses TRBV21-1 and TRBJ2-5; the table's D call TRBD1 went unverified against the DNA. TRBV21-1 is given as a pseudogene. There are 18 residues in the CDR3. The CDR3, as DNA: TGTGCCAGCAGCAAATCGGGAGGCGACAGGGGCGTCAAGGAGACCCAGTACTTC. This translates into CASSKSGGDRGVKETQYF.

The chain recombines TRBV29-1 with TRBJ1-1; tentatively, D is TRBD1 (5 bases). Germline lookup yields CDR1 SQVTM and CDR2 ANQGSEA. The CDR3 is 11 amino acids. V was cut by 5 bases and J by 6 bases, with 10 bases left in between. The CDR3 reads CSVRGLAEAFF. In nucleotides, the CDR3 is TGCAGCGTTCGGGGGTTGGCTGAAGCTTTCTTT.

This sequence joins TRBV6-5 and TRBJ1-1; D remains ambiguous. Germline V gene sequence: CDR1 MNHEY, CDR2 SVGAGI. The CDR3 consists of 14 residues. V gave up 3 bases and J gave up 7 bases, with 15 bases separating them. In nucleotides, the CDR3 is TGTGCCAGCAGTTATGCCCCCAGGATTGGTGAAGCTTTCTTT. It is translated as CASSYAPRIGEAFF.

The V gene is TRBV4-1, the J gene TRBJ1-5; D is perhaps TRBD1 (6 bases). This CDR3 has 16 amino acids. Trimming stripped 3 bases from V and 0 bases from J, with 12 bases between. In germline, CDR1 is MGHRA, CDR2 YSYEKL. The CDR3 DNA reads as TGCGCCAGCAGCCACGGGACATTCCTTAGCAATCAGCCCCAGCATTTT. This codes for CASSHGTFLSNQPQHF.

Only one count was recorded for this clone. This chain joins TRBV19 and TRBJ1-2, with TRBD1 as a possible D gene (6 bases). Germline V gene data show CDR1 as LNHDA and CDR2 as SQIVND (reference sequence). The CDR3 runs 18 residues. V was clipped by 3 bases and J by 3 bases, with 23 bases between them. The CDR3 DNA reads as TGTGCCAGTAGTATCCGATTGGGACAACCTAACGAGTACTATGGCTACACCTTC. Encoded protein: CASSIRLGQPNEYYGYTF.